The 3 T cell receptor beta chains below come from one sample, sequenced in a study of beta chain features in type 1 diabetes. Expressed TCRB transcripts were sequenced, since all the RNA that had been isolated was reverse transcribed. TCRdb's table, derived via immunoSEQ multiplex PCR, lists solely in-frame clones and lacks some. The sample has under 300,000 clones, 8% seen once. Sequencing used central memory CD4+ T cells from blood. Receptor source: a woman between 18 and 29 years old in good health.

This clone has more than one count but fewer than ten. J is TRBJ1-2 and V is TRBV5-1; 9 bases are shared with TRBD1. Germline V gives CDR1 SGHRS, CDR2 YFSETQ. V dropped 5 bases and J dropped 2; count of bases not matched to a gene: 7. The CDR3 totals 15 residues. The CDR3 loop is CASRQGAAGNYGYTF. The CDR3 nucleotides read TGCGCCAGCAGACAGGGGGCGGCTGGAAACTATGGCTACACCTTC.

The rearrangement joins TRBV29-1 to TRBJ2-3; D remains unclear. V was clipped by 0 bases and J by 6 bases, with 10 bases between them. The CDR3 consists of 13 residues. Germline assignment: CDR1 SQVTM and CDR2 ANQGSEA. CDR3 in DNA: TGCAGCGTTGAAGACGGTGGCCCGGATACGCAGTATTTT. This sequence encodes CSVEDGGPDTQYF.

There are a few counts of this clone. The V and J genes are TRBV28 and TRBJ2-1; 8 nucleotides line up with TRBD1. The germline V gene encodes CDR1 MDHEN and CDR2 SYDVKM. J was trimmed by 1 base and V by 5 bases; bases with no gene match: 16. CDR3 length equals 19 residues. CDR3 amino acids: CASSVRTGTLSFSYNEQFF. The CDR3 DNA reads as TGTGCCAGCAGTGTCCGGACAGGGACATTGAGTTTTTCCTACAATGAGCAGTTCTTC.